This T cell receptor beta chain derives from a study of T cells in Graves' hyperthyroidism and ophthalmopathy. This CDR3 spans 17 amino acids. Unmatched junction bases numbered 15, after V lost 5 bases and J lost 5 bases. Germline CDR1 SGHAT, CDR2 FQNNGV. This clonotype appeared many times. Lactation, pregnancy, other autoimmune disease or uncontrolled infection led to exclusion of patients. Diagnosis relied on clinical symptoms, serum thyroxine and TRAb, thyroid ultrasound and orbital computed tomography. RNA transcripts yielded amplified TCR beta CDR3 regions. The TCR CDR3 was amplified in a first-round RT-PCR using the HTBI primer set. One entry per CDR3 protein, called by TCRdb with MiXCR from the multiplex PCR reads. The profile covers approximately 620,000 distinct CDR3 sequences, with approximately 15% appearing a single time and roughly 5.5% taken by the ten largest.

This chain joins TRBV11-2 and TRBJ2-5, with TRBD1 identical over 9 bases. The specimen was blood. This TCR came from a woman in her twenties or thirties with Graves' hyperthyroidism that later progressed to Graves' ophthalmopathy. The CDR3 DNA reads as TGTGCCAGCAGCCCCCAACTCGACAGGGGGTTGATGGAGACCCAGTACTTC. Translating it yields CASSPQLDRGLMETQYF.